This T cell receptor beta chain was identified in a study of lymphopenia after photon versus proton radiotherapy. This clone has a handful of counts. As yet, its antigen is unknown. General study results and limits: Post-nadir TCR diversity decline inversely tracked overall survival among those who died. Oligoclonal CD8+ Temra expansion after nadir drove photon patients' diversity drop. Authors raise, but do not show, better survival with proton therapy. Photon-treated patients lost naive T cells and TCR diversity; proton-treated stayed stable.

Here immunoSEQ multiplex PCR was the method, and the copy in TCRdb shows in-frame clones only, minus some. The sample includes fewer than 35,000 clones, about nine tenths of them seen just once. Sequencing used peripheral blood, obtained from a patient treated with photon-based radiotherapy. This TCR was recovered from a woman between 45 and 60 years old with pancreatic cancer.

Here the CDR3 reads CASSLETGGAMFRGELFF. The CDR3 bases are TGTGCCAGCAGTCTGGAGACAGGGGGCGCGATGTTTCGCGGGGAGCTGTTTTTT. The chain is built from TRBV28 and TRBJ2-2, with 10 bases fitting TRBD1. The germline gives CDR1 MDHEN, CDR2 SYDVKM. The CDR3 runs 18 residues. With V trimmed by 5 bases and J by 7 bases, 16 bases remained unmatched.